Presented here are 17 T cell receptor beta chains from one specimen sequenced in a study of blood T cell repertoires in COVID-19. Produced via immunoSEQ multiplex PCR; TCRdb's table is partial and in-frame only. Among about 200,000 clones listed, around 86% were seen once. The sample consisted of PBMCs or T cells enriched from blood (not recorded which). The origin of the receptors is a woman aged 35 to 49 with acute COVID-19.

This chain links TRBV7-6 with TRBJ2-2; 11 bases are a match to TRBD1. CDR3 length: 18 amino acids. The germline CDR1 and CDR2 sequences are SGHVS and FNYEAQ. The trim removed 2 bases at V and 6 bases at J, leaving 11 bases unmatched. The CDR3 spells CASSLRAPGQGVPGELFF. DNA of the CDR3: TGTGCCAGCAGCTTAAGGGCCCCGGGACAGGGGGTCCCCGGGGAGCTGTTTTTT.

V usage is TRBV9 and J usage is TRBJ1-1; tentative D call: TRBD1 (6 bases). Germline V gives CDR1 SGDLS, CDR2 YYNGEE. CDR3 length: 12 residues. Trimming shortened V by 3 bases and J by 10 bases, and 13 bases separated the two germline ends. CDR3 nucleotides: TGTGCCAGCAGCGGCGCAGGGGCGCGAGCTTTCTTT. This translates into CASSGAGARAFF. The variable domain in full, with the rest retrieved from reference TRBV9 and TRBJ1-1, is DSGVTQTPKHLITATGQRVTLRCSPRSGDLSVYWYQQSLDQGLQFLIQYYNGEERAKGNILERFSAQQFPDLHSELNLSSLELGDSALYFCASSGAGARAFFGQGTRLTVV.

V is TRBV4-1 and J is TRBJ1-2; perhaps TRBD1 as D (5 bases). The V gene's germline CDR1 is MGHRA and CDR2 YSYEKL. Between the trimmed V and J ends, which lost 5 bases and 3 bases, there was a span of 13 bases. The CDR3 has 14 residues. For the CDR3, the DNA is TGCGCCAGCAGCAGCATGACAGATGACTATGGCTACACCTTC. This sequence encodes CASSSMTDDYGYTF.

CDR3 DNA: TGTGCCAGCAGAGGGGTGGGACAGAACTACAATGAGCAGTTCTTC. It is translated as CASRGVGQNYNEQFF. This chain joins TRBV28 and TRBJ2-1; TRBD1 aligns across 7 bases. The junction had 8 bases not matched to a gene; V was cut back by 6 bases and J by 3 bases. Per the germline V gene, CDR1 is MDHEN and CDR2 is SYDVKM. The CDR3 spans 15 residues.

CDR3 in amino acids: CASSLMGLAGYDPGYNEQFF. For the CDR3, the DNA is TGCGCCAGCAGCTTGATGGGTCTAGCGGGATATGACCCCGGGTACAATGAGCAGTTCTTC. The chain joins TRBV5-1 to TRBJ2-1; 9 bases match TRBD2. The germline gives CDR1 SGHRS, CDR2 YFSETQ. The V gene end was trimmed by 1 base and the J gene end by 4 bases; junction bases not matched to a gene: 18. The CDR3 extends over 20 amino acids.

The chain combines TRBV27 with TRBJ2-1; TRBD2 agrees at 11 bases. The CDR3 is 16 amino acids. Losses at the gene ends were 0 bases for V and 6 bases for J; bases not matched to a gene: 4. Looked up from germline, CDR1 is MNHEY and CDR2 is SMNVEV (reference sequence). CDR3 loop: CASSLSGLAGGNEQFF. The DNA of the CDR3 is TGTGCCAGCAGTTTATCAGGGCTAGCGGGGGGCAATGAGCAGTTCTTC.

The V gene is TRBV28, the J gene TRBJ1-5; D remains ambiguous. Looked up from germline, CDR1 is MDHEN and CDR2 is SYDVKM. V lost 3 bases and J lost 3, with 9 bases in between. This CDR3 spans 14 amino acids. CDR3 sequence reads: CASSFARNNQPQHF. For the CDR3, the DNA is TGTGCCAGCAGTTTTGCTAGAAACAATCAGCCCCAGCATTTT.

The chain links TRBV12-3 or TRBV12-4 to TRBJ1-3, with D hard to call. V lost 3 bases and J 4 bases, leaving 7 bases between the germline ends. This CDR3 is built from 13 residues. The CDR3 bases are TGTGCCAGCAGTTTGTACAGAGGAAACACCATATATTTT. Its protein is CASSLYRGNTIYF.

This chain uses TRBV7-3 with TRBJ2-5; TRBD1 agrees at 7 bases. There are 14 residues in the CDR3. CDR1 SGHTA and CDR2 FQGTGA come from the germline V gene. Trimming at V came to 0 bases and at J to 2 bases, leaving 0 bases not matched to a gene. The CDR3 nucleotides are TGTGCCAGCAGCTTAACGGGACAGCAAGAGACCCAGTACTTC. It translates to CASSLTGQQETQYF.

The chain carries TRBV7-9 and TRBJ2-7, with TRBD2 matching over 12 bases. J lost 1 base, V lost 5 bases, and 6 bases had no gene match. This CDR3 has 16 amino acids. CDR1 is SEHNR and CDR2 is FQNEAQ in the germline V gene (reference sequence). The CDR3 loop is CASSLSSGRDSYEQYF. In DNA, the CDR3 is TGTGCCAGCAGCCTCTCTAGCGGGAGGGATTCCTACGAGCAGTACTTC.

The genes are TRBV11-2 and TRBJ1-1; 7 nucleotides line up with TRBD1. The J segment lost 11 bases and the V segment lost 5 bases, leaving 14 bases of the junction unmatched. CDR1 and CDR2 from the germline V gene are SGHAT and FQNNGV. The CDR3 has 14 residues. The CDR3 sequence: CASSRRQGSSGAFF. The CDR3 nucleotides are TGTGCCAGCAGCCGAAGACAGGGCTCCTCGGGGGCTTTCTTT.

J is TRBJ2-2 and V is TRBV5-4; D uncertain. Looked up from germline, CDR1 is SGHNT and CDR2 is YYREEE (reference sequence). The CDR3 runs to 14 residues. V was pared by 3 bases and J by 2 bases, with 8 bases between. The CDR3 is CASSSQANTGELFF. The CDR3, as DNA: TGTGCCAGCAGCTCTCAGGCTAACACCGGGGAGCTGTTTTTT.

The CDR3 loop reads CASSLAYGMNTEAFF. The CDR3 nucleotides are TGTGCCAGCAGCTTAGCGTACGGTATGAACACTGAAGCTTTCTTT. This rearrangement joins TRBV7-2 to TRBJ1-1; D is undetermined. The CDR3 covers 15 residues. Looked up from germline, CDR1 is SGHTA and CDR2 is FQGNSA. V was shortened by 0 bases and J by 0 bases, with 8 bases between the two germline ends.

The chain carries TRBV11-3 and TRBJ2-7; 9 bases fit TRBD2. Looked up from germline, CDR1 is SGHNT and CDR2 is YENEEA. This CDR3 has 18 amino acids. V gave up 1 base and J gave up 5 bases; unmatched junction bases: 15. CDR3 sequence: CASSLVTVLGGRANEQYF. DNA of the CDR3: TGTGCCAGCAGCTTAGTCACCGTCCTGGGCGGGAGGGCCAACGAGCAGTACTTC. Based on the CDR3 plus reference TRBV11-3 and TRBJ2-7, the full variable domain is EAGVVQSPRYKIIEKKQPVAFWCNPISGHNTLYWYLQNLGQGPELLIRYENEEAVDDSQLPKDRFSAERLKGVDSTLKIQPAELGDSAVYLCASSLVTVLGGRANEQYFGPGTRLTVT.

This clone appeared a few times. CDR3 amino acids: CASSPSGRGDTYEQYF. CDR3 coding DNA: TGTGCCAGCAGTCCCTCCGGCAGGGGAGATACCTACGAGCAGTACTTC. This chain links TRBV28 with TRBJ2-7, with D tentatively TRBD1 (6 bases). Germline CDR1 MDHEN, CDR2 SYDVKM. The ends were cut back, 5 bases at V and 2 bases at J, with 19 bases in the middle. The CDR3 consists of 16 residues.

J is TRBJ2-1 and V is TRBV6-2 or TRBV6-3; 11 nucleotides match TRBD1. This CDR3 comprises 16 residues. After removal of 4 bases from V and 7 bases from J, the junction contained 9 bases not matched to a gene. Germline V CDR1 and CDR2: MNHEY, SVGEGT. CDR3 sequence reads: CASSSPGQGVLNEQFF. The CDR3 DNA sequence: TGTGCCAGCAGTTCTCCGGGACAGGGGGTTTTGAATGAGCAGTTCTTC.

The gene calls are TRBV10-3 and TRBJ2-1; possibly TRBD2 for D (5 bases). Germline lookup yields CDR1 ENHRY and CDR2 SYGVKD. V lost 8 bases and J 6 bases, leaving 8 bases between the germline ends. The CDR3 is 11 residues long. CDR3 coding DNA: TGTGCCATCGGAACTAGCAATGAGCAGTTCTTC. Translating gives CAIGTSNEQFF.